Described below is a single TCR beta chain sequence and its context. Primers for the PCR totalled 60 Vbeta and 13 Jbeta. Using immunoSEQ multiplex PCR, the repertoire was profiled, and TCRdb retains in-frame clones only, with some absent. The repertoire includes under 150,000 clones, around four fifths of them detected once, and 1.5% to 1.7% sits in the top ten. This specimen belongs to a study of cytomegalovirus exposure and HLA in healthy donors. V gave up 1 base and J gave up 2 bases; unmatched junction bases: 5. Germline CDR1 and CDR2: LGHNA and YNFKEQ. The CDR3 consists of 15 residues. The sequence derives from a man aged 35 to 55 in good health and CMV-seronegative. The sample was PBMCs. The chain recombines TRBV4-2 with TRBJ2-7, with 7 bases identical to TRBD2. CDR3 DNA sequence: TGTGCCAGCAGCCAAGGTGGGAGGGGAACCTACGAGCAGTACTTC. Translating it yields CASSQGGRGTYEQYF.